These T cell receptor beta chains were read from a single sample in a study of cytomegalovirus exposure and HLA in healthy donors. TCRdb's copy holds only in-frame clones and misses some; the assay was immunoSEQ multiplex PCR. The data show over 150,000 clones, 82% seen once. Sequenced sample: PBMCs. These TCRs come from a girl between 10 and 17 years old in good health and CMV-seropositive. Both conserved end residues are trimmed from each CDR3. Each record gives: CDR3 length, D gene, J gene, V gene, CDR3 protein. The D gene is left open where the match is weak.

14	TRBD2	TRBJ2-1	TRBV25-1	ASSEHGTSGKDEQF
13	.	TRBJ2-5	TRBV27	ASRRARGAQETQY
14	.	TRBJ2-3	TRBV7-2	ASSLVGPGSTDTQY
15	.	TRBJ2-2	TRBV27	ASSFLEEIMNTGELF
11	TRBD2	TRBJ2-3	TRBV7-6	ASSATSGDTQY
17	.	TRBJ2-7	TRBV1	TSSQDDRTSGGARCEQY
12	.	TRBJ1-6	TRBV6-1	ASSAGGYNSPLH
12	TRBD1	TRBJ2-7	TRBV6-1	ASSRDRASYEQY
13	.	TRBJ2-5	TRBV7-7	ASSPGAADQETQY
13	.	TRBJ2-7	TRBV11-2	ASSSGGPSSYEQY
17	TRBD2	TRBJ2-1	TRBV7-8	ASSLVAREGRFFFNEQF
13	.	TRBJ1-6	TRBV4-3	ASSRAGGTHSPLH
10	.	TRBJ1-1	TRBV28	ATRQRNTEAF
10	.	TRBJ1-4	TRBV7-2	ASSFSGEKLF
12	.	TRBJ2-7	TRBV7-2	ASSLVAGPYEQY
13	.	TRBJ1-5	TRBV4-3	ASSQDGRADQPQH
11	.	TRBJ2-7	TRBV11-2	ASSLWRIYEQY
12	.	TRBJ2-1	TRBV12-5	ASGNWAQHNEQF
13	TRBD1	TRBJ2-7	TRBV7-9	ASSFETGGGREQY
11	.	TRBJ2-7	TRBV28	ASSLYRSYEQY
12	TRBD1	TRBJ1-4	TRBV19	ASSIEGGAKKLF
14	TRBD1	TRBJ1-1	TRBV9	ASSPPFGRGETEAF
20	TRBD1	TRBJ2-5	TRBV28	ASSPRWTGRATTYHFKRTQY
9	.	TRBJ2-1	TRBV30	AGRAYNEQF
15	TRBD1	TRBJ2-7	TRBV28	ASSLAPGTGGSYEQY
10	.	TRBJ2-1	TRBV27	ASRTSFNEQF
12	.	TRBJ1-2	TRBV28	ASSFGQSNYGYT
14	TRBD2	TRBJ2-1	TRBV2	ASSGKTSGPYDEQF
13	.	TRBJ2-5	TRBV7-3	ASSSDPGLPFQQY
12	.	TRBJ2-3	TRBV9	ASSPGTWKDTQY
13	.	TRBJ1-2	TRBV4-2	ASSQGPLTNYGYT
14	TRBD1	TRBJ1-2	TRBV7-9	ASSLGGTGLSGGYT
11	.	TRBJ1-2	TRBV19	ASTPGTDYGYT
17	.	TRBJ1-2	TRBV28	ASSSPSWDGEITPYGYT
11	.	TRBJ2-7	TRBV28	ASSSSPDYEQY
12	TRBD1	TRBJ2-7	TRBV11-3	ASSTRQGANEQY
14	.	TRBJ1-3	TRBV9	ASSVGYGSSGNTIY
11	.	TRBJ1-1	TRBV7-2	ASSLAPTGEAF
12	TRBD1	TRBJ2-7	TRBV15	ATSRGTVVNEQY
11	.	TRBJ2-7	TRBV10-2	ASSEDSSYEQY
13	.	TRBJ2-2	TRBV28	ASSLEGAGTGELF